This passage covers 26 T cell receptor beta chains from one sample sequenced in a study of blood T cell repertoires in COVID-19. Libraries were prepared by immunoSEQ multiplex PCR; TCRdb keeps only in-frame clonotypes and omits some of them. The data contain tens of thousands of clones, roughly 86% of them singletons. Sequenced sample: peripheral blood. All receptors derive from a man between 50 and 59 years old with active or convalescent COVID-19.

The chain carries TRBV7-6 and TRBJ2-1; 12 bases align to TRBD2. CDR1 is SGHVS and CDR2 is FNYEAQ in the germline V gene. Trimming cost V 5 bases and J 3 bases; bases outside gene matches: 5. CDR3 length: 16 residues. The CDR3 sequence: CASSPTSGGLYNEQFF. CDR3 coding DNA: TGTGCCAGCAGCCCGACTAGCGGGGGCCTCTACAATGAGCAGTTCTTC.

The chain has TRBV5-4 and TRBJ1-2, with TRBD1 matching over 12 bases. Trimming removed 4 bases from V and 1 base from J; junction bases left unmatched: 8. Per the germline V gene, CDR1 is SGHNT and CDR2 is YYREEE (reference sequence). The CDR3 consists of 17 residues. This CDR3 is CASSKGQGAKNNYGYTF. The DNA of the CDR3 is TGTGCCAGCAGCAAGGGACAGGGGGCTAAGAATAACTATGGCTACACCTTC.

The rearrangement joins TRBV30 to TRBJ1-2; unclear D gene. Looked up from germline, CDR1 is GTSNPN and CDR2 is SVGIG (reference sequence). The CDR3 contains 14 residues. Trimming removed 3 bases from V and 4 bases from J, with 15 bases in between. CDR3 sequence (DNA): TGTGCCTGGAGGACGGGAACATACGGCTATGGCTACACCTTC. Protein product: CAWRTGTYGYGYTF.

The rearrangement links TRBV11-2 to TRBJ2-3; tentatively, D is TRBD2 (6 bases). CDR3 length equals 13 residues. V lost 3 bases, J lost 6 bases, and 10 bases lay in between. CDR1 is SGHAT, CDR2 FQNNGV, per germline. CDR3 protein: CASSLRGSDTQYF. CDR3 sequence (DNA): TGTGCCAGCAGCTTGCGGGGCTCGGATACGCAGTATTTT. The whole variable domain, filled in from reference TRBV11-2 and TRBJ2-3, reads EAGVAQSPRYKIIEKRQSVAFWCNPISGHATLYWYQQILGQGPKLLIQFQNNGVVDDSQLPKDRFSAERLKGVDSTLKIQPAKLEDSAVYLCASSLRGSDTQYFGPGTRLTVL.

This clone was seen only a few times. J is TRBJ2-7 and V is TRBV12-5; 8 bases map to TRBD1. V shed 9 bases and J 3 bases; nucleotides not matched to a gene: 4. CDR1 is LGHNT and CDR2 is FRNRAP in the germline V gene. There are 12 residues in the CDR3. The CDR3 loop is CARRQGRYEQYF. In DNA form, the CDR3 reads TGTGCTAGGAGACAGGGGCGCTACGAGCAGTACTTC.

The CDR3 spells CASSQAGGGAGDTQYF. As DNA, the CDR3 is TGCGCCAGCAGCCAAGCTGGCGGGGGGGCGGGAGATACGCAGTATTTT. The chain uses TRBV4-1 and TRBJ2-3, with TRBD2 identical over 9 bases. J gave up 5 bases and V 1 base, and 7 bases lay outside the gene matches. CDR1 is MGHRA and CDR2 is YSYEKL in the germline V gene. The CDR3 consists of 16 residues.

The chain employs TRBV5-1 and TRBJ1-4, with TRBD1 matching over 7 bases. J lost 4 bases, V lost 2 bases, and 5 bases had no gene match. Germline V CDR1 and CDR2: SGHRS, YFSETQ. The CDR3 covers 15 residues. CDR3 protein: CASSLGGQRNEKLFF. The CDR3 DNA follows: TGCGCCAGCAGCTTAGGGGGACAGCGTAATGAAAAACTGTTTTTT.

DNA of the CDR3: TGTGCCAGCAGCTTAGGGGAGGGGGGAATAGAGACCCAGTACTTC. This translates into CASSLGEGGIETQYF. V and J are TRBV7-2 and TRBJ2-5; D may be TRBD2 (7 bases). The V gene's germline CDR1 is SGHTA and CDR2 FQGNSA. The V end lost 1 base, the J end lost 4 bases, and 13 bases lay between the germline ends. This CDR3 region has 15 residues.

This chain uses TRBV3-1 (or the pseudogene TRBV3-2) with TRBJ1-1; possibly TRBD1 for D (5 bases). CDR1 and CDR2 (germline): LGHDT, YNNKEL (reference sequence). This CDR3 contains 12 residues. V was clipped by 7 bases and J by 3 bases, with 9 bases between them. CDR3 DNA: TGTGCCAGCAAGGCAGGGCACACTGAAGCTTTCTTT. This encodes CASKAGHTEAFF.

The rearrangement joins TRBV29-1 to TRBJ1-1, with D perhaps matching TRBD1 (5 bases). The V end lost 2 bases, the J end lost 4 bases, and 17 bases lay between the germline ends. Germline assignment: CDR1 SQVTM and CDR2 ANQGSEA. The CDR3 runs to 15 residues. CDR3 loop: CSVEPGLGVGTEAFF. The CDR3 DNA reads TGCAGCGTTGAACCGGGACTGGGAGTGGGCACTGAAGCTTTCTTT.

This clone was detected once. The genes are TRBV28 and TRBJ1-1; possibly TRBD1 for D (6 bases). V lost 7 bases, J lost 7 bases, and 13 bases lay in between. Germline V gene data show CDR1 as MDHEN and CDR2 as SYDVKM. This CDR3 has 12 residues. The CDR3 sequence: CASKVGAVEAFF. CDR3 coding DNA: TGTGCCAGCAAGGTGGGGGCAGTTGAAGCTTTCTTT.

The rearrangement uses TRBV7-2 and TRBJ2-3, with TRBD2 matching 12 bases. From germline, CDR1 is SGHTA and CDR2 FQGNSA. CDR3 length: 17 amino acids. The V and J ends lost 4 bases and 2 bases, in that order; junction bases with no gene match: 7. The CDR3 nucleotides read TGTGCCAGCAGCTATGGGACTAGCGGGCATTACACAGATACGCAGTATTTT. Its protein product is CASSYGTSGHYTDTQYF.

The chain recombines TRBV7-5 with TRBJ2-7; TRBD2 is the table's D call and was not checked against the DNA. TRBV7-5 constitutes a pseudogene. The CDR3 spans 13 residues. CDR3 sequence (DNA): TGTGTCAGCGGACTAGCGCGGTACTACGAGCAGTACTTC. It yields the protein CVSGLARYYEQYF.

CDR3 residues: CASSKQGDSYNEQFF. The CDR3 nucleotides are TGTGCCAGCAGCAAACAGGGCGACAGCTACAATGAGCAGTTCTTC. This chain joins TRBV28 and TRBJ2-1, with a weak D call TRBD1 (6 bases). This CDR3 has 15 amino acids. V was shortened by 6 bases and J by 3 bases, with 15 bases between the two germline ends. Germline CDR1 is MDHEN and CDR2 is SYDVKM. Full variable domain (outside the CDR3, taken from reference TRBV28 and TRBJ2-1): DVKVTQSSRYLVKRTGEKVFLECVQDMDHENMFWYRQDPGLGLRLIYFSYDVKMKEKGDIPEGYSVSREKKERFSLILESASTNQTSMYLCASSKQGDSYNEQFFGPGTRLTVL.

This clone was counted once. The V gene is TRBV10-3, the J gene TRBJ2-5; D is possibly TRBD2 (6 bases). CDR3 length: 13 residues. Trimming removed 6 bases at V and 4 bases at J, with 12 bases between. CDR1 is ENHRY and CDR2 is SYGVKD in the germline V gene. CDR3 sequence: CAIRGDSLETQYF. CDR3 DNA: TGTGCCATCAGGGGGGACTCCTTAGAGACCCAGTACTTC.

The V and J genes are TRBV15 and TRBJ2-4, with TRBD2 as a possible D gene (5 bases). The V and J ends lost 0 bases and 7 bases respectively, with 13 bases between them. CDR3 length: 15 residues. Per the germline V gene, CDR1 is LNHNV and CDR2 is YYDKDF (reference sequence). The CDR3 loop reads CATSRDVSPGNIQYF. CDR3 DNA sequence: TGTGCCACCAGCAGAGATGTCAGTCCGGGGAACATTCAGTACTTC.

The chain has TRBV6-6 and TRBJ1-3; D uncertain. Between the trimmed V and J ends, which lost 6 bases and 0 bases, there was a span of 12 bases. There are 15 residues in the CDR3. Looked up from germline, CDR1 is MNHNY and CDR2 is SVGAGI (reference sequence). Here the CDR3 reads CASRSDGDSGNTIYF. CDR3 in DNA: TGTGCCAGCAGATCGGACGGGGACTCTGGAAACACCATATATTTT.

This sequence joins TRBV4-3 and TRBJ2-2; 10 bases line up with TRBD2. The J segment lost 0 bases and the V segment lost 0 bases, leaving 4 bases of the junction unmatched. CDR3 length: 18 residues. Germline V lookup: CDR1 LGHNA, CDR2 YSLEER. CDR3 amino acids: CASSQESGTSANTGELFF. The DNA of the CDR3 is TGCGCCAGCAGCCAAGAAAGTGGGACTAGCGCGAACACCGGGGAGCTGTTTTTT.

The chain combines TRBV5-6 with TRBJ2-3; a possible D gene is TRBD2 (7 bases). Germline loops: CDR1 SGHDT, CDR2 YYEEEE. CDR3 size: 15 residues. V was cut by 0 bases and J by 4 bases, with 12 bases left in between. CDR3 sequence (DNA): TGTGCCAGCAGCTTGGGTGGGGGGGCTCCAGATACGCAGTATTTT. This translates into CASSLGGGAPDTQYF.

V is TRBV19 and J is TRBJ1-1, with no clear D. The CDR3 covers 11 residues. Per germline, CDR1 LNHDA and CDR2 SQIVND (reference sequence). V lost 9 bases to trimming and J lost 2 bases, with 7 bases between them. The CDR3 sequence: CASSVNTEAFF. CDR3 coding DNA: TGTGCCAGCAGTGTAAACACTGAAGCTTTCTTT.

The chain links TRBV18 to TRBJ1-1; D call uncertain. The CDR3 extends over 13 amino acids. V shed 2 bases and J shed 6 bases, with 10 bases lying between them. Germline-derived CDR1 and CDR2 are KGHSH and LQKENI. CDR3 DNA sequence: TGTGCCAGCTCACCAGCGGGGAGGGCTGAAGCTTTCTTT. This translates into CASSPAGRAEAFF.

The chain links TRBV11-2 to TRBJ2-5, with unresolved D. This CDR3 has 13 residues. Germline V lookup: CDR1 SGHAT, CDR2 FQNNGV. V was shortened by 8 bases and J by 2 bases, with 12 bases between the two germline ends. The CDR3 DNA reads TGTGCCAGCGCGGAAGGAGCTCAAGAGACCCAGTACTTC. Its translation is CASAEGAQETQYF.

This clone occurred a few times. The genes are TRBV5-4 and TRBJ2-1; 13 bases are shared with TRBD2. The CDR3 is 15 amino acids. Per the germline V gene, CDR1 is SGHNT and CDR2 is YYREEE (reference sequence). J was trimmed by 9 bases and V by 3 bases; bases with no gene match: 6. CDR3 amino acids: CASSWGLAGRGEQFF. CDR3 sequence (DNA): TGTGCCAGCAGCTGGGGACTAGCGGGAAGAGGTGAGCAGTTCTTC. The whole variable domain, filled in from reference TRBV5-4 and TRBJ2-1, reads ETGVTQSPTHLIKTRGQQVTLRCSSQSGHNTVSWYQQALGQGPQFIFQYYREEENGRGNFPPRFSGLQFPNYSSELNVNALELDDSALYLCASSWGLAGRGEQFFGPGTRLTVL.

The gene calls are TRBV28 and TRBJ2-7; D uncertain. This CDR3 spans 13 amino acids. The V end lost 2 bases, the J end lost 0 bases, and 5 bases lay between the germline ends. The germline gives CDR1 MDHEN, CDR2 SYDVKM. The CDR3 DNA follows: TGTGCCAGCAGTTTAGGCTTCTCCTACGAGCAGTACTTC. Translating it yields CASSLGFSYEQYF.

This clone was seen only once. The chain combines TRBV28 with TRBJ1-4; 8 nucleotides align to TRBD1. Germline V lookup: CDR1 MDHEN, CDR2 SYDVKM. Unmatched junction bases numbered 3, after V lost 2 bases and J lost 7 bases. This CDR3 has 14 amino acids. CDR3 sequence (DNA): TGTGCCAGCAGTTTAGGCAGGGGGCTTGAAAAACTGTTTTTT. It encodes CASSLGRGLEKLFF.

The CDR3 DNA is TGTGCCAGCAGAGGGACAGGGGGCGCCTCGGGGGGCTACACCTTC. Protein sequence: CASRGTGGASGGYTF. The V call is TRBV6-5, the J call TRBJ1-2, with 12 bases aligning to TRBD1. The CDR3 covers 15 residues. The J segment lost 8 bases and the V segment lost 6 bases, leaving 10 bases of the junction unmatched. CDR1 is MNHEY, CDR2 SVGAGI, per germline.